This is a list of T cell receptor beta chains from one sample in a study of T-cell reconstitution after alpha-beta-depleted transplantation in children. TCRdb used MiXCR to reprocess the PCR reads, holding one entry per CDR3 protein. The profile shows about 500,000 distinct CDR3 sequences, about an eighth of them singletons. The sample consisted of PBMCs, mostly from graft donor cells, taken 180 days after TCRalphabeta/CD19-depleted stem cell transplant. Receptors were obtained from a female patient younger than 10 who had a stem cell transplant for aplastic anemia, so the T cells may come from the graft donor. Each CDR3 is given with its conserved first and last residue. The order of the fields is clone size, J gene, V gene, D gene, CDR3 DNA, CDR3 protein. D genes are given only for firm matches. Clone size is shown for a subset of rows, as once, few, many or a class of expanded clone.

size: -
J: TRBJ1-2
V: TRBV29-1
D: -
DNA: TGCAGCGTTGAAAGGGAAAAGGGTTATGGCTACACCTTC
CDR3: CSVEREKGYGYTF

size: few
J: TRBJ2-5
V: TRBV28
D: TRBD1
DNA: TGTGCCAGCAGTTCTCTACAGGGGGCCTTATCCCAAGAGACCCAGTACTTC
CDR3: CASSSLQGALSQETQYF

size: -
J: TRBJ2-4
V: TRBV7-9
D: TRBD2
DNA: TGTGCCAGCAGCATAAGCGGGATTTTGAACATTCAGTACTTC
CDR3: CASSISGILNIQYF

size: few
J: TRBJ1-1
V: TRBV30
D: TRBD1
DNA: TGTGCCTGGAGTCCCGGACAGGGTATTAACACTGAAGCTTTCTTT
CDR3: CAWSPGQGINTEAFF

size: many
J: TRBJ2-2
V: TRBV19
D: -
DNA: TGTGCCAGTACCCAATGGGGGAGCGGGACAACCGGGGAGCTGTTTTTT
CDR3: CASTQWGSGTTGELFF

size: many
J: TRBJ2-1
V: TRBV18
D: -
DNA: TGTGCCAGCTCACCGAGCTCCTACAATGAGCAGTTCTTC
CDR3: CASSPSSYNEQFF

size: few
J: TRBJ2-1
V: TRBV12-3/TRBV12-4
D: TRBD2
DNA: TGTGCCAGCAGGGAGACTAGCCCGGTTAATGAGCAGTTCTTC
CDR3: CASRETSPVNEQFF

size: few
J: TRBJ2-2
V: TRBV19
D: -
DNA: TGTGCCAGTAGTACGGGACGCCACACCGGGGAGCTGTTTTTT
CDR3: CASSTGRHTGELFF

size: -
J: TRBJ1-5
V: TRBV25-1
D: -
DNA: TGTGCCAGCAGTGAATCGAGCAATCAGCCCCAGCATTTT
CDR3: CASSESSNQPQHF

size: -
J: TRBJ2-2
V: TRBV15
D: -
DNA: TGTGCCACCAGCAGAGTTGAAGCGCAATACACCGGGGAGCTGTTTTTT
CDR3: CATSRVEAQYTGELFF

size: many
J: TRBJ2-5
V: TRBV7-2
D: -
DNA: TGTGCCAGCAGCTTAAATAGCGGAGAAGAGACCCAGTACTTC
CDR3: CASSLNSGEETQYF

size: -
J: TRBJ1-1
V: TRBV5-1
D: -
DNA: TGCGCCAGCAGCTTGAGGGGCCTGGGCGCTGAAGCTTTCTTT
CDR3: CASSLRGLGAEAFF

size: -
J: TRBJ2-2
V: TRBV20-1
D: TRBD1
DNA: TGCAGTGCTCGAAGACAGGGGGCTGTGAACACCGGGGAGCTGTTTTTT
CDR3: CSARRQGAVNTGELFF

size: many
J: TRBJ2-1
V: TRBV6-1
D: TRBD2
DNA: TGTGCCAGCAGCCAAACTAGCGGGGATCACAATGAGCAGTTCTTC
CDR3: CASSQTSGDHNEQFF

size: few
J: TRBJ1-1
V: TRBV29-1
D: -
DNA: TGCAGCGTTGGCAGGGGCCCGAACACTGAAGCTTTCTTT
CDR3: CSVGRGPNTEAFF

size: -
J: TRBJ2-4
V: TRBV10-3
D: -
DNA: TGTGCCATCAGTGAGGGGGCGACAGGCCCAAGTCTAGCCAAAAACATTCAGTACTTC
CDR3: CAISEGATGPSLAKNIQYF

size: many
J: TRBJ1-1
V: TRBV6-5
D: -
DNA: TGTGCCAGCAGTTACTCGATAGGGGGAGGGGAAGCTTTCTTT
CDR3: CASSYSIGGGEAFF

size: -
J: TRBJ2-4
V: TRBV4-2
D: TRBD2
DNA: TGTGCCAGCAGCCAAGGGACTAGTAAACACATTCAGTACTTC
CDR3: CASSQGTSKHIQYF

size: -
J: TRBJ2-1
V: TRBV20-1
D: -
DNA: TGCAGTGCTGCCCCCCGGAACTCCTACAATGAGCAGTTCTTC
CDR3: CSAAPRNSYNEQFF

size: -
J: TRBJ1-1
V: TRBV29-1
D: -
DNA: TGCAGCGCCCCCGGGTCCCCCATGGGGACTGAAGCTTTCTTT
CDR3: CSAPGSPMGTEAFF

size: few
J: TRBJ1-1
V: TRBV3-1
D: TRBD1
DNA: TGTGCCAGCAGCCAAGTCGCAGGGGGAGCTTTCTTT
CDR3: CASSQVAGGAFF

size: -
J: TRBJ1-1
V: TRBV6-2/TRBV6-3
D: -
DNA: TGTGCCAGCAGATCTAAGCAGTTTGGGAGAGGGGACACTGAAGCTTTCTTT
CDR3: CASRSKQFGRGDTEAFF

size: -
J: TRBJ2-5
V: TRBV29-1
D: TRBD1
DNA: TGCAGCGTCTATGGGGACAGCACCCAAGAGACCCAGTACTTC
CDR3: CSVYGDSTQETQYF

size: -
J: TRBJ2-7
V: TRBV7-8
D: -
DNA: TGTGCCAGCAGCCGGCCCCCCGACATGACCTACGAGCAGTACTTC
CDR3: CASSRPPDMTYEQYF

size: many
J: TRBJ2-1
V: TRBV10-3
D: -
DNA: TGTGCCATCAGTGAGGACCTCTACACTCCCCCTCGGCAGCAGTTCTTC
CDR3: CAISEDLYTPPRQQFF

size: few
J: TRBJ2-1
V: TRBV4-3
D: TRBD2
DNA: TGCGCCAGCAGCCAGGGGACTAGGCCTATCTCCTACAATGAGCAGTTCTTC
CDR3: CASSQGTRPISYNEQFF

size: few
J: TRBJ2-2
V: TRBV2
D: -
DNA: TGTGCCAGCCTCGTTCGTAGGACAGCAGCTAGCACCGGGGAGCTGTTTTTT
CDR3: CASLVRRTAASTGELFF

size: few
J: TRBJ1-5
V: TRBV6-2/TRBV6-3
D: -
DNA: TGTGCCAGCAGGAGGAAGGACTATAGCAATCAGCCCCAGCATTTT
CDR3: CASRRKDYSNQPQHF

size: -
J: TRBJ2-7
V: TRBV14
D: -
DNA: TGTGCCAGCAGCCACCAACAGGGCCCAAGGGGCGAGCAGTACTTC
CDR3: CASSHQQGPRGEQYF

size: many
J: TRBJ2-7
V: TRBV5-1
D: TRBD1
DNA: TGCGCCAGCAGCCAGGACAGGGGGCTTTACGAGCAGTACTTC
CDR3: CASSQDRGLYEQYF

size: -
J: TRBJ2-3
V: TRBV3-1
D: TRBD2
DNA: TGTGCCAGCAGCCTCCAGAGCGGGAGGGATACGCAGTATTTT
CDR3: CASSLQSGRDTQYF

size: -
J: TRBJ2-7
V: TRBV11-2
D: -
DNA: TGTGCCAGCAGCCCCAGGAAGGTGGGCGAGCAGTACTTC
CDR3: CASSPRKVGEQYF

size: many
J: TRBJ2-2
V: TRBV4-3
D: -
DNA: TGCGCCAGCAGCCAAGAACTAGCTCGGGGCGCCGGGGAGCTGTTTTTT
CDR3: CASSQELARGAGELFF

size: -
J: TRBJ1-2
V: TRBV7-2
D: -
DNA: TGTGCCAGCAGCTTAGCGGGTCGATACACTAACTATGGCTACACCTTC
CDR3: CASSLAGRYTNYGYTF

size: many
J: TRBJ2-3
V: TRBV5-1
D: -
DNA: TGCGCCAGCAGCAACCAGCCCCACCCCGACACAGATACGCAGTATTTT
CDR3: CASSNQPHPDTDTQYF

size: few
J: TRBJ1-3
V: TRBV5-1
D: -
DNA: TGCGCCAGCAGCTTACTCGAGCCCGGAAACACCATATATTTT
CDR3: CASSLLEPGNTIYF

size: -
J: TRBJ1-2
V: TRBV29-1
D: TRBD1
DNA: TGCAGCGTTGAGGGGACAGGATTCTATGGCTACACCTTC
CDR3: CSVEGTGFYGYTF

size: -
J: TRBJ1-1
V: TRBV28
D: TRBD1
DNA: TGTGCCAGCACCGAGCTACAGGACGACAGGGGAGCTTTCTTT
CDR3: CASTELQDDRGAFF

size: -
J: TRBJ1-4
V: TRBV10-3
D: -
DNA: TGTGCCATCAGTGATTCATGGGCAACTAATGAAAAACTGTTTTTT
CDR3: CAISDSWATNEKLFF

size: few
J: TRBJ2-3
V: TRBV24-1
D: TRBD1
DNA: TGTGCCACCAGGGAAACAGGGGGCAATACGCAGTATTTT
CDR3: CATRETGGNTQYF

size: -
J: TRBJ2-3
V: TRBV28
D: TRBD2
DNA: TGTGCCAGCAGTTTTCCCCTACTAGCGAGAAGCACAGATACGCAGTATTTT
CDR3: CASSFPLLARSTDTQYF

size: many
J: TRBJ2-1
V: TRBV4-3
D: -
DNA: TGCGCCAGCAGCCATGGTGGTAGGCCCCTACTCGATGAGCAGTTCTTC
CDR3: CASSHGGRPLLDEQFF

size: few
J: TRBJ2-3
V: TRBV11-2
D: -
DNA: TGTGCCAGCAGCCCGTACAACTTACCCGGACCGGTGGCAGATACGCAGTATTTT
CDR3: CASSPYNLPGPVADTQYF

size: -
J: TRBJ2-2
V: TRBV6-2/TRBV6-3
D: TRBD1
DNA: TGTGCCAGCAGCCACAGCCGGGACAGGGGGACGAACACCGGGGAGCTGTTTTTT
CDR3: CASSHSRDRGTNTGELFF

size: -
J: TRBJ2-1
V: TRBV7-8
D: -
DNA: TGTGCCAGCAGCTTTTTTGGGTTGCAGCGGCTCTACAATGAGCAGTTCTTC
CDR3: CASSFFGLQRLYNEQFF

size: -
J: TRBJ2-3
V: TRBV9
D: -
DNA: TGTGCCAGCAGCGTGGGCCTATCACCCCGGGGAACAGATACGCAGTATTTT
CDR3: CASSVGLSPRGTDTQYF

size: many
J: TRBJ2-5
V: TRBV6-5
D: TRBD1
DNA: TGTGCCAGCAGTTACCGGGACAGCCAAGAGACCCAGTACTTC
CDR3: CASSYRDSQETQYF

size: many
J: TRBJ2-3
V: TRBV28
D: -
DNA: TGTGCCAGCAGTTGGGGACTGAACACGCAGTATTTT
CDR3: CASSWGLNTQYF

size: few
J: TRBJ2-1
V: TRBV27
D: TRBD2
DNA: TGTGCCAGCAGTTTATGGATTAGCGGGAGGGCGAATGAGCAGTTCTTC
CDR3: CASSLWISGRANEQFF

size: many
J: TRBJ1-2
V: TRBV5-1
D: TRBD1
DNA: TGCGCCAGCAGCGGGACAGATAACTATGGCTACACCTTC
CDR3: CASSGTDNYGYTF

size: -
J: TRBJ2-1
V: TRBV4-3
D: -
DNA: TGCGCCACCGGGCCGCTCGACTCCATCAATGAGCAGTTCTTC
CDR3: CATGPLDSINEQFF

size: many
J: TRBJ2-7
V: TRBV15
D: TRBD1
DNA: TGTGCCACCAGAGGGACAGCCGTCTCCTACGAGCAGTACTTC
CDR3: CATRGTAVSYEQYF

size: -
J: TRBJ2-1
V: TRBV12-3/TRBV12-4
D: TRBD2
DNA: TGTGCCAGCAGTTTAGGTAGCGGGGGGGTCGAGTTCTTC
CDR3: CASSLGSGGVEFF

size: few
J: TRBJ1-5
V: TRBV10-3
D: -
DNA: TGTGCCATCAGTGATTTAGGTTTTCAGCCCCAGCATTTT
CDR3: CAISDLGFQPQHF

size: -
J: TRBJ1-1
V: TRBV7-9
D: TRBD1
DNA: TGTGCCAGCAGCTTAAGGGGGCGCGGCACTGAAGCTTTCTTT
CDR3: CASSLRGRGTEAFF